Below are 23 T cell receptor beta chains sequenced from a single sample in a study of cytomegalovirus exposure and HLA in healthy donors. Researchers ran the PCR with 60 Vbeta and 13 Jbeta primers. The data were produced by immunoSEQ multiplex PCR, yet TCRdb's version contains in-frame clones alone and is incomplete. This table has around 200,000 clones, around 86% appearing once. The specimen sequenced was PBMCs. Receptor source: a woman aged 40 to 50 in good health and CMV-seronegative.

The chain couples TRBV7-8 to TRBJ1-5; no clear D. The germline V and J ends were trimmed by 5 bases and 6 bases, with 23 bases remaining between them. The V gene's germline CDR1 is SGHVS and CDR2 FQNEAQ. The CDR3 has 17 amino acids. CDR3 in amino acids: CASSQTVLALYGQPQHF. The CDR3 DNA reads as TGTGCCAGCAGCCAAACCGTTCTGGCTCTTTATGGTCAGCCCCAGCATTTT.

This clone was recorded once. Here the CDR3 DNA reads TGCGCCAGCAGCCAAGTGGGGACTGTGATATGGGAAAAACTGTTTTTT. This translates into CASSQVGTVIWEKLFF. The genes are TRBV4-1 and TRBJ1-4, with D maybe TRBD1 (5 bases). CDR3 length equals 16 residues. The ends were cut back, 1 base at V and 8 bases at J, with 17 bases in the middle. Germline CDR1 MGHRA, CDR2 YSYEKL.

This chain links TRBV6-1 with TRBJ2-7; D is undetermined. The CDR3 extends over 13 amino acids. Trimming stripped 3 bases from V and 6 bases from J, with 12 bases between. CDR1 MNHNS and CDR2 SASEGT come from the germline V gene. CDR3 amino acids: CASSDLGSGEQYF. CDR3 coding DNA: TGTGCCAGCAGTGATCTGGGTTCGGGCGAGCAGTACTTC.

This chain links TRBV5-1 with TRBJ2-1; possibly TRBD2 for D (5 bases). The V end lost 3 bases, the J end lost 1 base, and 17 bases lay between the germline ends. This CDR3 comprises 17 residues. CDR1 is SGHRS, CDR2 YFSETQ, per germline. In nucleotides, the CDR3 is TGCGCCAGCAGCTCCGCGGGCCGCGGGTATTCCTACAATGAGCAGTTCTTC. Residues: CASSSAGRGYSYNEQFF.

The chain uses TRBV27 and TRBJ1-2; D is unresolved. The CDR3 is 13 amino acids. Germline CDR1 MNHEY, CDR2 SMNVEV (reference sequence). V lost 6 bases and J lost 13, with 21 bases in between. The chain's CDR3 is CASRVLATDAFTF. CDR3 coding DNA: TGTGCCAGCAGGGTTTTGGCAACAGATGCGTTCACCTTC.

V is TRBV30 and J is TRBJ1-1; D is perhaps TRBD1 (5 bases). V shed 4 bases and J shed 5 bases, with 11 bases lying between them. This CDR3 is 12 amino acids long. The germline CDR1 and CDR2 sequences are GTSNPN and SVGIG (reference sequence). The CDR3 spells CAWNPGGTEAFF. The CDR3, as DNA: TGTGCCTGGAACCCCGGGGGTACTGAAGCTTTCTTT.

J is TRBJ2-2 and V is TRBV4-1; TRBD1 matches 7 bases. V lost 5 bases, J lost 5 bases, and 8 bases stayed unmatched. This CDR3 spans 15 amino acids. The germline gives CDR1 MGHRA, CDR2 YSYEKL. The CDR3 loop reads CASSARQGVTGELFF. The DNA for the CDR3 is TGCGCCAGCAGCGCGAGACAGGGTGTAACCGGGGAGCTGTTTTTT.

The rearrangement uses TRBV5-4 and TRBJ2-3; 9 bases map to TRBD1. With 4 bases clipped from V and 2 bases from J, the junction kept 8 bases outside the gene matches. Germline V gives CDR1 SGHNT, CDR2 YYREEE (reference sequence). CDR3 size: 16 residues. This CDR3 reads CASSPGGQGLTDTQYF. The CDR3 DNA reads TGTGCCAGCAGCCCTGGGGGACAGGGCCTCACAGATACGCAGTATTTT. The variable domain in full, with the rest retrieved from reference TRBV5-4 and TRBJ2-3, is ETGVTQSPTHLIKTRGQQVTLRCSSQSGHNTVSWYQQALGQGPQFIFQYYREEENGRGNFPPRFSGLQFPNYSSELNVNALELDDSALYLCASSPGGQGLTDTQYFGPGTRLTVL.

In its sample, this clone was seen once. DNA for the CDR3: TGTGCCAGCAGCGTCTACAGGGGGCTTAATGAAAAACTGTTTTTT. Translating it yields CASSVYRGLNEKLFF. The V call is TRBV11-2, the J call TRBJ1-4; 9 positions match TRBD1. Germline CDR1 SGHAT, CDR2 FQNNGV. The CDR3 length is 15 residues. Trimming removed 5 bases from V and 4 bases from J; junction bases left unmatched: 5.

In DNA, the CDR3 is TGTGCCAGCTCACCACAGGGGGCGGGGATCGGCAATCAGCCCCAGCATTTT. Amino acids: CASSPQGAGIGNQPQHF. This chain links TRBV18 with TRBJ1-5; 7 bases are a match to TRBD1. Germline values: CDR1 KGHSH, CDR2 LQKENI. CDR3 length: 17 amino acids. Germline trimming cut 1 base from V and 2 bases from J; bases unmatched to any gene: 8.

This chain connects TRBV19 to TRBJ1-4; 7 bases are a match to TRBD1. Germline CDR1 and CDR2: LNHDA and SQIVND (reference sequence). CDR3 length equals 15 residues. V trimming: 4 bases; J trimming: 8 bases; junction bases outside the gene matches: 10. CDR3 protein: CASSTTGTKPEKLFF. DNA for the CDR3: TGTGCCAGTAGTACGACAGGGACAAAGCCCGAAAAACTGTTTTTT. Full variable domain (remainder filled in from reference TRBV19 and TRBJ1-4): DGGITQSPKYLFRKEGQNVTLSCEQNLNHDAMYWYRQDPGQGLRLIYYSQIVNDFQKGDIAEGYSVSREKKESFPLTVTSAQKNPTAFYLCASSTTGTKPEKLFFGSGTQLSVL.

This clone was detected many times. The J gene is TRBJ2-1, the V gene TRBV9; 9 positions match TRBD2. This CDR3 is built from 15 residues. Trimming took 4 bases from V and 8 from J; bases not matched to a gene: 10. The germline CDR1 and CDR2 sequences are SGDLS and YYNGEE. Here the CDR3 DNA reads TGTGCCAGCAGCCCTGGACTAGCGCCGAACCATGAGCAGTTCTTC. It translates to CASSPGLAPNHEQFF.

CDR3 loop: CASSPYAGRETQYF. The CDR3 region has the DNA TGTGCCAGCAGTCCCTACGCAGGGCGGGAGACCCAGTACTTC. The chain recombines TRBV27 with TRBJ2-5; the D gene is possibly TRBD1 (5 bases). The CDR3 runs to 14 residues. Per the germline V gene, CDR1 is MNHEY and CDR2 is SMNVEV (reference sequence). Trimming left V 5 bases short and J 5 bases short, with 15 bases between.

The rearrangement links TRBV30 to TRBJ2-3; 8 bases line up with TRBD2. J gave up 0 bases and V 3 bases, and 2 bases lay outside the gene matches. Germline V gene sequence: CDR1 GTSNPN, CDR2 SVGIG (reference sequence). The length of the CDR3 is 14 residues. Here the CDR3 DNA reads TGTGCCTGGAGGGGACTAGTGAGCACAGATACGCAGTATTTT. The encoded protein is CAWRGLVSTDTQYF.

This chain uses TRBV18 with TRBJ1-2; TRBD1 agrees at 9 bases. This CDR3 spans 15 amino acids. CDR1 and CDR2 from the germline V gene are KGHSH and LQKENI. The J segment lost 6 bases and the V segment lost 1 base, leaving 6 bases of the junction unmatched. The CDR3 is CASSPRDRDSDGYTF. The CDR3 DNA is TGTGCCAGCTCACCACGGGACAGGGACTCAGATGGCTACACCTTC. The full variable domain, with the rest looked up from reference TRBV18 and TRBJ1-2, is NAGVMQNPRHLVRRRGQEARLRCSPMKGHSHVYWYRQLPEEGLKFMVYLQKENIIDESGMPKERFSAEFPKEGPSILRIQQVVRGDSAAYFCASSPRDRDSDGYTFGSGTRLTVV.

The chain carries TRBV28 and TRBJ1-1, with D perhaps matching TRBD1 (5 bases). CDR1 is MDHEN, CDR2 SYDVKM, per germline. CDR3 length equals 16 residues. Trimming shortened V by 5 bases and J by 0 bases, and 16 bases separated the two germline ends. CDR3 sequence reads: CASSISIDRMNTEAFF. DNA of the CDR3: TGTGCCAGCAGTATATCAATTGACAGAATGAACACTGAAGCTTTCTTT. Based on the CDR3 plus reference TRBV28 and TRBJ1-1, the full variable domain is DVKVTQSSRYLVKRTGEKVFLECVQDMDHENMFWYRQDPGLGLRLIYFSYDVKMKEKGDIPEGYSVSREKKERFSLILESASTNQTSMYLCASSISIDRMNTEAFFGQGTRLTVV.

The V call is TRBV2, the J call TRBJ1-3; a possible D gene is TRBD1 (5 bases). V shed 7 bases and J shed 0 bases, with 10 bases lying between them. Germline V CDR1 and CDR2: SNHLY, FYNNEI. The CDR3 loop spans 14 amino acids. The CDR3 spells CASKPGLSGNTIYF. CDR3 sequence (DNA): TGTGCCAGCAAACCGGGACTCTCTGGAAACACCATATATTTT.

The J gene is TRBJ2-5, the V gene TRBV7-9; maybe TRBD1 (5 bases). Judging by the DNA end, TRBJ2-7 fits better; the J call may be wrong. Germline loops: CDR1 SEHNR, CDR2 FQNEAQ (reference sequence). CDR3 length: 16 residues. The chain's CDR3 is CASSSTEWSISNEQYF. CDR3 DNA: TGTGCCAGCAGCTCGACAGAATGGTCGATTTCGAACGAGCAGTACTTC.

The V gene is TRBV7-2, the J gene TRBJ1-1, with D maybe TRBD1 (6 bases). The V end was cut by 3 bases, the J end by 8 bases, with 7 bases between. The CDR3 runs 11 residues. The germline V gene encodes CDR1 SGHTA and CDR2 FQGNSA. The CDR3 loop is CASSFDREAFF. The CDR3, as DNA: TGTGCCAGCAGCTTTGACAGGGAAGCTTTCTTT.

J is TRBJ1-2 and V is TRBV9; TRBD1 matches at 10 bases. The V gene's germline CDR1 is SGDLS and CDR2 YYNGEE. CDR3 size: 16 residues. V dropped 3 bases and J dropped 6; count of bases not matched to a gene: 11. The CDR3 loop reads CASSASPGQGMDGYTF. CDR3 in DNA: TGTGCCAGCAGCGCGAGCCCGGGACAGGGGATGGATGGCTACACCTTC.

CDR3: CASSLGIGYEQYF. The CDR3 bases are TGTGCCAGCAGCTTAGGAATCGGTTACGAGCAGTACTTC. The gene calls are TRBV7-2 and TRBJ2-5; D call uncertain. The J call may be mistaken, given a closer DNA end match to TRBJ2-7. The CDR3 has 13 residues. Germline lookup yields CDR1 SGHTA and CDR2 FQGNSA.

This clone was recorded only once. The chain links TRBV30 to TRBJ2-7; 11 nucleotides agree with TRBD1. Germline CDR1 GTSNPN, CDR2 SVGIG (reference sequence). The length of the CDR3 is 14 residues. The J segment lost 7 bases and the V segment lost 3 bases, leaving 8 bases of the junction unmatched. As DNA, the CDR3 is TGTGCCTGGAGCGGTGGACAGGGGGCCGAGGAGCAGTACTTC. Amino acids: CAWSGGQGAEEQYF.

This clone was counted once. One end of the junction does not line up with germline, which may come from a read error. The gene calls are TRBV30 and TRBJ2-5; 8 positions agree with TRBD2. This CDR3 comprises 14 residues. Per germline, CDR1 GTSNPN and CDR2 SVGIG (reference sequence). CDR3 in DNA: TGTGCCTGGAGTATGAGCGGGAGTTGGGAGATCCAGTACTTC. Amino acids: CAWSMSGSWEIQYF.